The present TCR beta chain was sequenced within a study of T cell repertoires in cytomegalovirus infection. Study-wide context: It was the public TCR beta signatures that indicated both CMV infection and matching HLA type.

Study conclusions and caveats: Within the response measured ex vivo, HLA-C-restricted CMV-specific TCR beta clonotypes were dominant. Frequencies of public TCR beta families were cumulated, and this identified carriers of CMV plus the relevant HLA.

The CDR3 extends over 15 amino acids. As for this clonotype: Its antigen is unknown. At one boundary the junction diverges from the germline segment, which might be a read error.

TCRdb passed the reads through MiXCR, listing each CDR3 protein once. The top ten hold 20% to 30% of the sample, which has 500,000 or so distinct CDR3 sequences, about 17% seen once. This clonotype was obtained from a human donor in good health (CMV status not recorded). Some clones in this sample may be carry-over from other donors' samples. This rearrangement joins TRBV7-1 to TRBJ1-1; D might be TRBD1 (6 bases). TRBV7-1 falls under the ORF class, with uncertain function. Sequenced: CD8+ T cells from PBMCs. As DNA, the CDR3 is TGTGCCAGCAGCCATCCTCAGGGGACGAACACTGTAGCTTTCTTT. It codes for CASSHPQGTNTVAFF.